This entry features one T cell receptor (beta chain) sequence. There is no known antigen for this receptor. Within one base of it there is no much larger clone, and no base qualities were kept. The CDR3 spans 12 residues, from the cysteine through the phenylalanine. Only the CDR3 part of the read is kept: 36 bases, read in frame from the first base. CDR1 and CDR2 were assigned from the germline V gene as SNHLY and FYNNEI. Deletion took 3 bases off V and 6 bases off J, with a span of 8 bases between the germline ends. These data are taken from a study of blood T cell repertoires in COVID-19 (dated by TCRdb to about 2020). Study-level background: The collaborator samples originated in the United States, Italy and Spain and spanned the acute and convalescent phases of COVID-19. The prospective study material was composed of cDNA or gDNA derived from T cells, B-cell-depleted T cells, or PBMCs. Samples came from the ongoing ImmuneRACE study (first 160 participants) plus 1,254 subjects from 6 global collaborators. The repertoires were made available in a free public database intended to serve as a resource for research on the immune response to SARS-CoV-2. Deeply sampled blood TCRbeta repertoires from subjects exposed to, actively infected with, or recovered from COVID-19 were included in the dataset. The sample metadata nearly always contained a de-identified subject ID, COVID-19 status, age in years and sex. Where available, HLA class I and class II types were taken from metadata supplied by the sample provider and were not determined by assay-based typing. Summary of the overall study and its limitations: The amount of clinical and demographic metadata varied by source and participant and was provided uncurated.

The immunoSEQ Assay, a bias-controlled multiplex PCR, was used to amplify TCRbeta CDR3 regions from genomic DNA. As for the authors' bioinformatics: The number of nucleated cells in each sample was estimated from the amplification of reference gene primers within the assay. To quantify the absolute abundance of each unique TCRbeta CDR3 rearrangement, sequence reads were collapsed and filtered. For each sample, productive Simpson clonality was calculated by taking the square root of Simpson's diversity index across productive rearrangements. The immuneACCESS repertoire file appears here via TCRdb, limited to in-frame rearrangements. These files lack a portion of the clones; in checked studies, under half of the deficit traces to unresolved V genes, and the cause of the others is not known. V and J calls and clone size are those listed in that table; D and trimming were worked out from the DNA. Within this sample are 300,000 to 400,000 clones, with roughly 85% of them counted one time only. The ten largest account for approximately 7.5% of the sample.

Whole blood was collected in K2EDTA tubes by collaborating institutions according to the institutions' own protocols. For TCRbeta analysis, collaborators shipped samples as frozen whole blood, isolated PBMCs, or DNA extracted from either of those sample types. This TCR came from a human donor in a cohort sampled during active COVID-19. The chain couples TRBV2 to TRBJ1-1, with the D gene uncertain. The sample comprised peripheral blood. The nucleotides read TGTGCCAGCAGTGATTGGAGATCTGAAGCTTTCTTT. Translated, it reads CASSDWRSEAFF.